A single sample is the source of the 26 T cell receptor beta chains below, sequenced in a study of cytotoxic CD8 clonotypes in ibrutinib-treated CLL. The method was immunoSEQ multiplex PCR; TCRdb's version includes in-frame clones alone and lacks a portion of them. The sample lists more than 35,000 clones, over 55% occurring once. The sequences come from PBMCs, collected at disease progression, from a patient treated with ibrutinib. These receptors were taken from a human donor with chronic lymphocytic leukemia.

This clone showed up just a few times. The V gene is TRBV19, the J gene TRBJ1-2; D is perhaps TRBD1 (5 bases). V was pared by 8 bases and J by 4 bases, with 17 bases between. The CDR3 contains 14 residues. The germline V gene encodes CDR1 LNHDA and CDR2 SQIVND (reference sequence). The CDR3 DNA is TGTGCCAGTGCCCCCCTGGGGGAGGGCTATGGCTACACCTTC. The encoded protein is CASAPLGEGYGYTF. The full variable domain, its missing parts supplied by reference TRBV19 and TRBJ1-2, is DGGITQSPKYLFRKEGQNVTLSCEQNLNHDAMYWYRQDPGQGLRLIYYSQIVNDFQKGDIAEGYSVSREKKESFPLTVTSAQKNPTAFYLCASAPLGEGYGYTFGSGTRLTVV.

In DNA form, the CDR3 reads TGTGCCAGCAGCCTAACATTGAACACTGAAGCTTTCTTT. It specifies CASSLTLNTEAFF. The rearrangement links TRBV5-4 to TRBJ1-1; D unclear. The CDR3 runs 13 residues. The V end lost 4 bases, the J end lost 0 bases, and 7 bases lay between the germline ends. Per the germline V gene, CDR1 is SGHNT and CDR2 is YYREEE (reference sequence).

This chain joins TRBV5-1 and TRBJ2-6; D is unresolved. Germline assignment: CDR1 SGHRS and CDR2 YFSETQ. This CDR3 spans 14 amino acids. V was shortened by 0 bases and J by 1 base, with 2 bases between the two germline ends. The CDR3 loop reads CASSLGSGANVLTF. CDR3 bases: TGCGCCAGCAGCTTGGGGTCTGGGGCCAACGTCCTGACTTTC.

As concerns this clone: Different DNA sequences within this sample yield the same CDR3. J is TRBJ1-3 and V is TRBV11-2; a weak D match, TRBD1 (5 bases). Germline CDR1 is SGHAT and CDR2 is FQNNGV. The V gene lost 3 bases and the J gene lost 1 base, with 7 bases spanning the gap. The length of the CDR3 is 14 residues. Here the CDR3 DNA reads TGTGCCAGCAGCTTGGGGGAGTCTGGAAACACCATATATTTT. It is translated as CASSLGESGNTIYF.

This clone was detected only a few times. V usage is TRBV15 and J usage is TRBJ1-6, with D maybe TRBD1 (5 bases). The germline gives CDR1 LNHNV, CDR2 YYDKDF (reference sequence). The CDR3 spans 16 residues. Deletions cut 5 bases from V and 9 bases from J, with 20 bases between. The chain's CDR3 is CATSYQRPGAGSPLHF. In DNA form, the CDR3 reads TGTGCCACCAGCTATCAACGGCCCGGGGCAGGTTCACCCCTCCACTTT.

The rearrangement uses TRBV2 and TRBJ1-6; D is uncertain. Trimming removed 6 bases at V and 5 bases at J, with 11 bases between. The CDR3 extends over 14 amino acids. The germline CDR1 and CDR2 sequences are SNHLY and FYNNEI. This chain's CDR3 is CASRALQDNSPLHF. CDR3 DNA sequence: TGTGCCAGCAGAGCCCTCCAGGATAATTCACCCCTCCACTTT.

The gene calls are TRBV5-1 and TRBJ1-2; the D gene is possibly TRBD1 (6 bases). The CDR3 is 15 amino acids. Germline CDR1 SGHRS, CDR2 YFSETQ. V was shortened by 4 bases and J by 1 base, with 14 bases between the two germline ends. CDR3 in DNA: TGCGCCAGCAGCAACTCGGACAGCCGTAACTATGGCTACACCTTC. It codes for CASSNSDSRNYGYTF.

This chain links TRBV5-1 with TRBJ2-3, with TRBD2 as a possible D gene (7 bases). Trimming took 0 bases from V and 2 from J, leaving 22 bases between them. Germline CDR1 reads SGHRS; CDR2 reads YFSETQ. The CDR3 contains 19 residues. The CDR3 here is CASSLAPVTGGHTTDTQYF. CDR3 nucleotides: TGCGCCAGCAGCTTGGCGCCCGTAACGGGGGGCCACACCACAGATACGCAGTATTTT. Drawing the rest from reference TRBV5-1 and TRBJ2-3, the complete variable domain is KAGVTQTPRYLIKTRGQQVTLSCSPISGHRSVSWYQQTPGQGLQFLFEYFSETQRNKGNFPGRFSGRQFSNSRSEMNVSTLELGDSALYLCASSLAPVTGGHTTDTQYFGPGTRLTVL.

The sample holds one count of this clone. The chain is built from TRBV4-2 and TRBJ2-7, with D unclear. CDR3 length: 11 amino acids. V lost 1 base and J 7 bases, leaving 5 bases between the germline ends. Germline assignment: CDR1 LGHNA and CDR2 YNFKEQ. CDR3 in DNA: TGTGCCAGCAGCCAAGGGGCAGAGCAGTACTTC. Its translation: CASSQGAEQYF.

V usage is TRBV19 and J usage is TRBJ1-1; tentative D call: TRBD1 (6 bases). V was trimmed by 3 bases and J by 7 bases, leaving 15 bases between them. Germline V gene lookup returns CDR1 LNHDA and CDR2 SQIVND (reference sequence). CDR3 size: 14 residues. The CDR3 reads CASSIPGAFVEAFF. The DNA for the CDR3 is TGTGCCAGTAGTATTCCGGGGGCGTTTGTTGAAGCTTTCTTT.

The chain joins TRBV18 to TRBJ2-1, with 8 bases aligning to TRBD2. Per germline, CDR1 KGHSH and CDR2 LQKENI. Losses at the gene ends were 3 bases for V and 9 bases for J; bases not matched to a gene: 10. The CDR3 is 15 amino acids. CDR3 protein: CASSPVSGEGGEQFF. CDR3 sequence (DNA): TGTGCCAGCTCACCGGTTAGCGGGGAGGGCGGTGAGCAGTTCTTC.

This chain connects TRBV4-1 to TRBJ2-2; D possibly uses TRBD1 or TRBD2 (5 bases each). Trimming took 2 bases from V and 4 from J, leaving 14 bases between them. Germline V gene sequence: CDR1 MGHRA, CDR2 YSYEKL. The CDR3 sequence is 16 residues long. CDR3 amino acids: CASSQLPGPFTGELFF. For the CDR3, the DNA is TGCGCCAGCAGCCAACTCCCGGGACCCTTCACCGGGGAGCTGTTTTTT.

This rearrangement joins TRBV7-9 to TRBJ2-3, with 13 bases lining up with TRBD2. Germline CDR1 SEHNR, CDR2 FQNEAQ (reference sequence). V shed 1 base and J 5 bases; nucleotides not matched to a gene: 0. This CDR3 has 15 amino acids. The CDR3 here is CASSLGLAGGDTQYF. CDR3 DNA sequence: TGTGCCAGCAGCTTAGGACTAGCGGGGGGAGATACGCAGTATTTT.

The rearrangement joins TRBV11-3 to TRBJ1-1, with 7 bases fitting TRBD1. V lost 5 bases, J lost 5 bases, and 5 bases stayed unmatched. Germline lookup yields CDR1 SGHNT and CDR2 YENEEA. The CDR3 covers 13 residues. The CDR3 DNA follows: TGTGCCAGCAGCCAAACAGGGGTGACTGAAGCTTTCTTT. Its protein product is CASSQTGVTEAFF.

This rearrangement joins TRBV2 to TRBJ1-5, with TRBD1 matching 10 bases. J gave up 5 bases and V 9 bases, and 7 bases lay outside the gene matches. This CDR3 region has 14 residues. Germline CDR1 reads SNHLY; CDR2 reads FYNNEI. CDR3 DNA sequence: TGTGCCAGTCGACAGGGGGCGAACGATCAGCCCCAGCATTTT. Residues: CASRQGANDQPQHF.

This clone was counted at least ten times. The chain recombines TRBV7-9 with TRBJ1-4; D is uncertain. The V and J ends lost 10 bases and 0 bases respectively, with 15 bases between them. Germline V gene sequence: CDR1 SEHNR, CDR2 FQNEAQ (reference sequence). The CDR3 runs 15 residues. CDR3 sequence (DNA): TGTGCCATCCCTTTGAATGGGTCAACTAATGAAAAACTGTTTTTT. This encodes CAIPLNGSTNEKLFF.

This clone was seen once. This sequence joins TRBV5-6 and TRBJ1-2, with 8 bases identical to TRBD1. Germline V gene sequence: CDR1 SGHDT, CDR2 YYEEEE. The CDR3 totals 17 residues. V dropped 2 bases and J dropped 4; count of bases not matched to a gene: 13. The DNA of the CDR3 is TGTGCCAGCAGCTTTCGGGTGATGGGACAGGAGGGCTATGGCTACACCTTC. Encoded protein: CASSFRVMGQEGYGYTF.

The chain joins TRBV10-3 to TRBJ1-6; weak D call: TRBD1 (5 bases). Trimming left V 6 bases short and J 0 bases short, with 21 bases between. The CDR3 loop spans 19 amino acids. Germline CDR1 and CDR2: ENHRY and SYGVKD. In DNA, the CDR3 is TGTGCCATCAGCGGAACAAGCCCAGGGTCGAGCTCCTATAATTCACCCCTCCACTTT. It is translated as CAISGTSPGSSSYNSPLHF.

The rearrangement uses TRBV6-6 and TRBJ1-1; no reliable D call. Per germline, CDR1 MNHNY and CDR2 SVGAGI (reference sequence). The V gene lost 3 bases and the J gene lost 4 bases, with 15 bases spanning the gap. The CDR3 sequence is 15 residues long. The CDR3 is CASSYGRYSGTEAFF. As DNA, the CDR3 is TGTGCCAGCAGTTATGGTAGGTATTCTGGCACTGAAGCTTTCTTT.

For the CDR3, the DNA is TGTGCCAGTAGTACGTCTGGACAGGCCTACGAGCAGTACTTC. Translation: CASSTSGQAYEQYF. The chain recombines TRBV19 with TRBJ2-7; 7 nucleotides agree with TRBD1. The CDR3 totals 14 residues. Germline values: CDR1 LNHDA, CDR2 SQIVND (reference sequence). V dropped 4 bases and J dropped 2; count of bases not matched to a gene: 5.

Note on this clone: Other DNA sequences in the same sample also yield this CDR3. The rearrangement links TRBV9 to TRBJ2-2; unclear D gene. V shed 2 bases and J shed 0 bases, with 5 bases lying between them. Germline CDR1 reads SGDLS; CDR2 reads YYNGEE. The CDR3 is made up of 14 amino acids. Here the CDR3 reads CASSVASNTGELFF. CDR3 sequence (DNA): TGTGCCAGCAGCGTCGCATCGAACACCGGGGAGCTGTTTTTT.

This clone has only one observation. The rearrangement uses TRBV16 and TRBJ2-7, with a possible D match to TRBD1 (6 bases). Trimming took off 0 bases at V and 3 bases at J, with 6 bases between the two ends. Germline CDR1 KGHSY, CDR2 FQNENV. The CDR3 sequence is 13 residues long. The CDR3 protein is CASSQSQGYEQYF. The DNA of the CDR3 is TGTGCCAGCAGCCAATCACAGGGCTACGAGCAGTACTTC.

The chain carries TRBV5-1 and TRBJ2-7, with 9 bases fitting TRBD1. Germline V gene sequence: CDR1 SGHRS, CDR2 YFSETQ. J gave up 1 base and V 4 bases, and 9 bases lay outside the gene matches. The CDR3 spans 16 residues. The CDR3 nucleotides read TGCGCCAGCAGCCCATTTGGGACAGGGAGTTCCTACGAGCAGTACTTC. Translating gives CASSPFGTGSSYEQYF.

The V and J genes are TRBV19 and TRBJ1-1, with D possibly matching TRBD1 (5 bases). This CDR3 is built from 16 residues. V was trimmed by 3 bases and J by 3 bases, leaving 17 bases between them. Germline V gives CDR1 LNHDA, CDR2 SQIVND (reference sequence). The CDR3, as DNA: TGTGCCAGTAGTATTGGGGTCAGGGTTGGGCACACTGAAGCTTTCTTT. Encoded protein: CASSIGVRVGHTEAFF. Supplemented by reference TRBV19 and TRBJ1-1, the full variable domain reads DGGITQSPKYLFRKEGQNVTLSCEQNLNHDAMYWYRQDPGQGLRLIYYSQIVNDFQKGDIAEGYSVSREKKESFPLTVTSAQKNPTAFYLCASSIGVRVGHTEAFFGQGTRLTVV.

V usage is TRBV2 and J usage is TRBJ2-7; TRBD1 is a possible D gene (6 bases). V shed 10 bases and J shed 2 bases, with 12 bases lying between them. Germline lookup yields CDR1 SNHLY and CDR2 FYNNEI. The CDR3 contains 12 residues. In nucleotides, the CDR3 is TGTGCCACTGGACAGTTGGCCTACGAGCAGTACTTC. Its protein is CATGQLAYEQYF. The full variable domain, in which reference TRBV2 and TRBJ2-7 provide the parts outside the CDR3, is EPEVTQTPSHQVTQMGQEVILRCVPISNHLYFYWYRQILGQKVEFLVSFYNNEISEKSEIFDDQFSVERPDGSNFTLKIRSTKLEDSAMYFCATGQLAYEQYFGPGTRLTVT.

The chain employs TRBV6-1 and TRBJ2-7; a weak D match, TRBD1 (5 bases). Trimming pared 4 bases from V and 6 bases from J, leaving 16 bases between. Germline V lookup: CDR1 MNHNS, CDR2 SASEGT. The CDR3 totals 14 residues. The CDR3 DNA follows: TGTGCCAGCAGTGCTGAGCTCAGGGTATCCGAGCAGTACTTC. Translation: CASSAELRVSEQYF.